These 16 T cell receptor beta chains were all obtained from the same sample, sequenced in a study of T cell repertoires in cytomegalovirus infection. Via MiXCR, TCRdb re-called the reads, giving one row per CDR3 protein. Found here are hundreds of thousands of distinct CDR3 sequences, around 10% of them singletons; the top ten hold around 2.4%. The sequenced sample was PBMCs. Source of these receptors: a human donor in good health (CMV status not recorded). Some clones in this sample may be carry-over from other donors' samples.

This clonotype was seen many times. The V call is TRBV5-1, the J call TRBJ2-2, with no clear D. Trimming stripped 0 bases from V and 1 base from J, with 13 bases between. This CDR3 comprises 17 residues. Germline CDR1 and CDR2: SGHRS and YFSETQ. The CDR3 sequence: CASSLGLQSGNTGELFF. The CDR3 DNA reads as TGCGCCAGCAGCTTGGGATTGCAGTCGGGGAACACCGGGGAGCTGTTTTTT.

This clonotype was counted ten times or more. The chain recombines TRBV14 with TRBJ2-7; no clear D. CDR1 is SGHDN and CDR2 is FVKESK in the germline V gene. The CDR3 covers 17 residues. V was trimmed by 4 bases and J by 3 bases, leaving 22 bases between them. CDR3 region: CASSLRQLRKIHYEQYV. CDR3 DNA sequence: TGTGCCAGCAGCCTTCGGCAGCTCCGCAAAATACACTACGAGCAGTACGTC.

A note on this clonotype: This sequence may be a read error, since a much larger clone differs from it by one base. The chain is built from TRBV2 and TRBJ1-2; D ambiguous. Germline V gene lookup returns CDR1 SNHLY and CDR2 FYNNEI. This CDR3 is built from 12 residues. V lost 10 bases, J lost 8 bases, and 17 bases lay in between. Written as DNA, the CDR3 is TGTGCCACCGAGCGCCCGGGGAGGGGCTACACCTTC. Translation gives CATERPGRGYTF.

This clonotype was recorded at least ten times. This chain joins TRBV6-2 or TRBV6-3 and TRBJ1-1, with TRBD1 matching over 8 bases. Per the germline V gene, CDR1 is MNHEY and CDR2 is SVGEGT. The CDR3 runs 15 residues. V shed 6 bases, J shed 5 bases, and the junction held 11 bases outside the gene matches. The DNA for the CDR3 is TGTGCCAGCAGAAGGGACAGGCGAAATCTTACTGAAGCTTTCTTT. It translates to CASRRDRRNLTEAFF.

This clonotype was counted ten times or more. The CDR3 loop reads CASSSGLAGVSTDTQYF. The CDR3 bases are TGTGCCAGCAGCTCAGGTCTAGCGGGGGTTTCGACAGATACGCAGTATTTT. The rearrangement joins TRBV5-4 to TRBJ2-3, with 10 bases lining up with TRBD2. From germline, CDR1 is SGHNT and CDR2 YYREEE (reference sequence). J lost 3 bases, V lost 3 bases, and 10 bases had no gene match. The CDR3 extends over 17 amino acids.

Many counts were recorded for this clonotype. The chain carries TRBV14 and TRBJ2-4; D is unresolved. The CDR3 covers 14 residues. The germline V and J ends were trimmed by 0 bases and 0 bases, with 3 bases remaining between them. Germline CDR1 reads SGHDN; CDR2 reads FVKESK. CDR3 sequence reads: CASSQEIAKNIQYF. The CDR3 nucleotides are TGTGCCAGCAGCCAAGAGATAGCCAAAAACATTCAGTACTTC.

This clonotype was recorded many times. This chain connects TRBV6-1 to TRBJ1-2, with 7 bases that match TRBD1. Per germline, CDR1 MNHNS and CDR2 SASEGT. V gave up 0 bases and J gave up 5 bases; unmatched junction bases: 6. The CDR3 covers 15 residues. As DNA, the CDR3 is TGTGCCAGCAGTGAAGCGGGGACAGCACCTTATGGCTACACCTTC. This sequence encodes CASSEAGTAPYGYTF.

In this sample, this clonotype turned up many times. The rearrangement joins TRBV7-9 to TRBJ2-7; no clear D. V was shortened by 4 bases and J by 7 bases, with 11 bases between the two germline ends. The CDR3 spans 12 residues. CDR1 and CDR2 from the germline V gene are SEHNR and FQNEAQ (reference sequence). DNA for the CDR3: TGTGCCAGCAGCTCTATTACGAATGAGCAGTACGTC. Amino acids: CASSSITNEQYV.

As concerns this clonotype: A much larger clone lies one base from this, so it may be a read error. Lacking the conserved final phenylalanine or tryptophan, this CDR3 likely reflects a read error. V gene TRBV3-1 combines with J gene TRBJ1-1; D possibly corresponds to TRBD1 (6 bases). Germline values: CDR1 LGHDT, CDR2 YNNKEL (reference sequence). CDR3 length equals 15 residues. The V and J ends lost 7 bases and 5 bases respectively, with 20 bases between them. The CDR3 DNA reads TGTGCCAGCACTCCGGGGGGGCGCCAGTGGACTGAAGCTTTCCTT. Translating gives CASTPGGRQWTEAFL.

This rearrangement joins TRBV20-1 to TRBJ2-5; 10 nucleotides match TRBD1. The V and J ends lost 0 bases and 5 bases, in that order; junction bases with no gene match: 3. The CDR3 is 14 residues long. Germline V lookup: CDR1 DFQATT, CDR2 SNEGSKA (reference sequence). CDR3 in amino acids: CSAREDRGQETQYF. The DNA for the CDR3 is TGCAGTGCTAGAGAAGACAGGGGGCAGGAGACCCAGTACTTC.

This clonotype was counted between two and nine times. This sequence joins TRBV12-3 or TRBV12-4 and TRBJ1-2, with 7 positions matching TRBD1. CDR3 length: 15 residues. V dropped 1 base and J dropped 3; count of bases not matched to a gene: 5. CDR3 amino acids: CASSLEGARDYGYTF. CDR3 bases: TGTGCCAGCAGTTTAGAGGGGGCGCGGGACTATGGCTACACCTTC.

This clonotype was counted ten times or more. The genes are TRBV28 and TRBJ1-4; 8 positions match TRBD1. J gave up 13 bases and V 10 bases, and 11 bases lay outside the gene matches. This CDR3 contains 12 residues. Germline CDR1 is MDHEN and CDR2 is SYDVKM. The CDR3 loop is CATMGTGQRLFF. The CDR3 coding sequence is TGTGCCACCATGGGGACAGGCCAGAGACTGTTTTTT.

This clonotype was found many times. The chain joins TRBV6-2 or TRBV6-3 to TRBJ2-5; 9 bases agree with TRBD2. This CDR3 spans 18 amino acids. V trimming: 4 bases; J trimming: 3 bases; junction bases outside the gene matches: 15. From germline, CDR1 is MNHEY and CDR2 SVGEGT. The CDR3 sequence: CASSFKRTSAYPEETQYF. The CDR3 DNA sequence: TGTGCCAGCAGTTTTAAACGGACTAGCGCATATCCGGAAGAGACCCAGTACTTC.

The rearrangement links TRBV19 to TRBJ2-5, with unresolved D. The CDR3 is 13 residues long. The ends were cut back, 8 bases at V and 1 base at J, with 11 bases in the middle. Germline assignment: CDR1 LNHDA and CDR2 SQIVND (reference sequence). The CDR3 protein is CASAEVSQETQYF. CDR3 coding DNA: TGTGCCAGTGCGGAAGTTTCCCAAGAGACCCAGTACTTC.

This clonotype was seen repeatedly, ten times or more. Here the CDR3 reads CSAREQGSMQPQHF. Here the CDR3 DNA reads TGCAGTGCTAGAGAACAGGGGAGTATGCAGCCCCAGCATTTT. The rearrangement uses TRBV20-1 and TRBJ1-5; 7 nucleotides line up with TRBD1. This CDR3 contains 14 residues. Germline CDR1 reads DFQATT; CDR2 reads SNEGSKA (reference sequence). V was clipped by 0 bases and J by 7 bases; unmatched bases: 6.

The chain uses TRBV23-1 and TRBJ2-7, with D maybe TRBD1 (5 bases). TRBV23-1 is known as an ORF, though its function is uncertain. The ends were cut back, 0 bases at V and 6 bases at J, with 15 bases in the middle. This CDR3 comprises 15 residues. The DNA of the CDR3 is TGCGCCAGCAGTCAATCCAGCAGGGAATGGGCCGAGCAGTACGTC. This gives the protein CASSQSSREWAEQYV.